What follows are 6 T cell receptor beta chains derived from one specimen sequenced in a study of T cell changes during pregnancy in multiple sclerosis. Here immunoSEQ multiplex PCR was the method, and the copy in TCRdb shows in-frame clones only, minus some. The data show approximately 25,000 clones, 70% to 90% seen once. The source material was CD4+ T cells from peripheral blood mononuclear cells, sampled in the first trimester of pregnancy. The receptors here all came from a female donor in good health, enrolled as a control in a pregnancy study.

This clone was observed once. The chain uses TRBV2 and TRBJ2-3, with 7 bases lining up with TRBD1. Germline assignment: CDR1 SNHLY and CDR2 FYNNEI. The CDR3 has 14 residues. Germline trimming cut 1 base from V and 5 bases from J; bases unmatched to any gene: 3. The chain's CDR3 is CASSEEGARDTQYF. Written as DNA, the CDR3 is TGTGCCAGCAGTGAAGAGGGGGCCAGAGATACGCAGTATTTT.

The chain recombines TRBV2 with TRBJ2-3; TRBD2 is a possible D gene (7 bases). CDR3 length equals 14 residues. The germline CDR1 and CDR2 sequences are SNHLY and FYNNEI. Between the trimmed V and J ends, which lost 3 bases and 4 bases, there was a span of 11 bases. The CDR3 sequence is CASSEGGLADTQYF. The CDR3 region has the DNA TGTGCCAGCAGTGAGGGGGGGCTTGCAGATACGCAGTATTTT.

V gene TRBV7-9 combines with J gene TRBJ2-1; 8 bases are a match to TRBD2. This CDR3 contains 18 residues. J lost 5 bases, V lost 6 bases, and 18 bases had no gene match. From germline, CDR1 is SEHNR and CDR2 FQNEAQ (reference sequence). The CDR3 region is CASRPSQRHSGTNNEQFF. The CDR3 DNA reads TGTGCCAGCAGACCTTCTCAAAGACATAGCGGGACAAACAATGAGCAGTTCTTC. Combining the CDR3 with reference TRBV7-9 and TRBJ2-1 gives the whole variable domain DTGVSQNPRHKITKRGQNVTFRCDPISEHNRLYWYRQTLGQGPEFLTYFQNEAQLEKSRLLSDRFSAERPKGSFSTLEIQRTEQGDSAMYLCASRPSQRHSGTNNEQFFGPGTRLTVL.

V gene TRBV5-1 combines with J gene TRBJ1-5; D is possibly TRBD1 (6 bases). Trimming removed 0 bases at V and 7 bases at J, with 14 bases between. CDR3 length: 15 amino acids. CDR1 is SGHRS, CDR2 YFSETQ, per germline. CDR3 nucleotide sequence: TGCGCCAGCAGCTTGGAGGGGGGGGGATTCCAGCCCCAGCATTTT. As protein: CASSLEGGGFQPQHF.

The chain combines TRBV19 with TRBJ1-1; TRBD1 aligns across 8 bases. CDR1 is LNHDA and CDR2 is SQIVND in the germline V gene (reference sequence). The CDR3 sequence is 14 residues long. Losses at the gene ends were 2 bases for V and 4 bases for J; bases not matched to a gene: 3. The CDR3, as DNA: TGTGCCAGTAGTATAACAGGGGGGAGCACTGAAGCTTTCTTT. This sequence encodes CASSITGGSTEAFF.

This clone has only one observation. CDR3 DNA sequence: TGTGCCAGTAGTATAGCTCCAGCGGGCTCCTCCTACAATGAGCAGTTCTTC. Protein: CASSIAPAGSSYNEQFF. This chain joins TRBV19 and TRBJ2-1, with D perhaps TRBD2 (6 bases). V was cut by 1 base and J by 0 bases, with 13 bases left in between. Per germline, CDR1 LNHDA and CDR2 SQIVND (reference sequence). There are 17 residues in the CDR3.